The 25 T cell receptor beta chains listed next were all sequenced from one sample in a study of cytomegalovirus exposure and HLA in healthy donors. Primers: 60 Vbeta forward and 13 Jbeta reverse. Generated by immunoSEQ multiplex PCR, the TCRdb table keeps only in-frame clones and is missing some. The sample records approximately 110,000 clones, about 73% being singletons. The sequencing sample was made of PBMCs. These receptor sequences come from a woman between 50 and 59 years old in good health and CMV-seropositive.

The genes are TRBV5-4 and TRBJ1-6, with 9 bases aligning to TRBD1. Germline CDR1 SGHNT, CDR2 YYREEE (reference sequence). CDR3 length: 16 amino acids. J was trimmed by 7 bases and V by 0 bases; bases with no gene match: 5. This chain's CDR3 is CASSLGGQGTNSPLHF. The CDR3 nucleotides read TGTGCCAGCAGCTTGGGTGGACAGGGGACGAATTCACCCCTCCACTTT.

The table lists this clone with a few counts. An end of the junction differs from the germline gene, which may be a read error. CDR3 residues: CAWSVRDSPVF. The DNA for the CDR3 is TGTGCCTGGAGTGTACGAGACAGTCCGGTTTTT. The V and J genes are TRBV30 and TRBJ1-4; maybe TRBD1 (5 bases). This CDR3 has 11 amino acids. The germline CDR1 and CDR2 sequences are GTSNPN and SVGIG (reference sequence).

The CDR3 region has the DNA TGTGCCAGCAGTTACGTTCGTCGGGGGAGCAATCAGCCCCAGCATTTT. This gives the protein CASSYVRRGSNQPQHF. The chain combines TRBV6-6 with TRBJ1-5; the D gene is possibly TRBD1 (5 bases). V was shortened by 2 bases and J by 1 base, with 12 bases between the two germline ends. Germline-derived CDR1 and CDR2 are MNHNY and SVGAGI (reference sequence). The CDR3 contains 16 residues.

Only one count was recorded for this clone. CDR3 nucleotides: TGTGCCAGCAGCCAAGCTCCCGGGACACGCTTTCCGAGGGAGCAGTTCTTC. The encoded protein is CASSQAPGTRFPREQFF. The J gene is TRBJ2-1, the V gene TRBV14; D possibly corresponds to TRBD1 (6 bases). Per the germline V gene, CDR1 is SGHDN and CDR2 is FVKESK. The CDR3 runs 17 residues. V lost 1 base and J 10 bases, leaving 23 bases between the germline ends.

The chain combines TRBV4-1 with TRBJ2-1, with 9 bases lining up with TRBD2. Trimming at V came to 11 bases and at J to 2 bases, leaving 4 bases not matched to a gene. Germline-derived CDR1 and CDR2 are MGHRA and YSYEKL. This CDR3 region has 13 residues. The CDR3 loop is CAASSGTYNEQFF. The CDR3, as DNA: TGCGCCGCTTCTAGCGGGACCTACAATGAGCAGTTCTTC.

This chain links TRBV7-3 with TRBJ2-1; 7 bases are a match to TRBD2. Trimming removed 1 base from V and 6 bases from J; junction bases left unmatched: 3. Germline V gene data show CDR1 as SGHTA and CDR2 as FQGTGA. The CDR3 contains 14 residues. CDR3 protein: CASSLKASGNEQFF. CDR3 in DNA: TGTGCCAGCAGCTTAAAGGCTAGCGGCAATGAGCAGTTCTTC.

The rearrangement links TRBV28 to TRBJ1-2; tentative D call: TRBD1 (6 bases). There are 15 residues in the CDR3. The ends were cut back, 4 bases at V and 2 bases at J, with 14 bases in the middle. From germline, CDR1 is MDHEN and CDR2 SYDVKM. This chain's CDR3 is CASSSPGHLNYGYTF. DNA for the CDR3: TGTGCCAGCAGTTCCCCGGGACACCTGAACTATGGCTACACCTTC.

This clone was found once. The chain is built from TRBV21-1 and TRBJ1-1; TRBD1 was called by the table and not checked on the DNA. TRBV21-1 is termed a pseudogene. This CDR3 comprises 15 residues. The chain's CDR3 is CASSRGHFLNTEAFF. In DNA, the CDR3 is TGTGCCAGCAGCAGAGGACATTTTCTGAACACTGAAGCTTTCTTT.

As regards this clone: The sample contains more than one DNA sequence encoding this CDR3. This chain joins TRBV5-1 and TRBJ2-7, with a possible D match to TRBD1 (6 bases). V shed 3 bases and J shed 3 bases, with 7 bases lying between them. The germline gives CDR1 SGHRS, CDR2 YFSETQ. CDR3 length equals 12 residues. CDR3 nucleotides: TGCGCCAGCAGCTCACAGGGCTACGAGCAGTACTTC. It codes for CASSSQGYEQYF.

The chain employs TRBV6-5 and TRBJ1-6, with D hard to call. The CDR3 is 15 residues long. Germline CDR1 MNHEY, CDR2 SVGAGI. Trimming took 6 bases from V and 3 from J, leaving 12 bases between them. The CDR3 region is CASSLTENYNSPLHF. The CDR3 nucleotides are TGTGCCAGCAGCTTGACGGAGAACTATAATTCACCCCTCCACTTT.

The J gene is TRBJ1-5, the V gene TRBV2; a possible D gene is TRBD1 (6 bases). This CDR3 is built from 13 residues. From germline, CDR1 is SNHLY and CDR2 FYNNEI. Trimming cost V 5 bases and J 3 bases, with 8 bases left between them. DNA for the CDR3: TGTGCCAGCAGTAGGGGGAACAATCAGCCCCAGCATTTT. It specifies CASSRGNNQPQHF.

About this clone itself: Mismatch with germline at one junction end may stem from a read error. This chain joins TRBV5-4 and TRBJ1-1; D is ambiguous. The CDR3 contains 13 residues. The V gene's germline CDR1 is SGHNT and CDR2 YYREEE (reference sequence). The CDR3 DNA follows: TGTGCCAGCAGCTTGGATATTAACAGTGAAGCTTTCTTT. Its protein is CASSLDINSEAFF.

V usage is TRBV11-2 and J usage is TRBJ2-7; no reliable D call. The germline CDR1 and CDR2 sequences are SGHAT and FQNNGV. Deletions cut 0 bases from V and 4 bases from J, with 13 bases between. The length of the CDR3 is 15 residues. The CDR3 sequence: CASSLESANQYEQYF. The CDR3 coding sequence is TGTGCCAGCAGCTTAGAAAGCGCAAACCAGTACGAGCAGTACTTC. Combining the CDR3 with reference TRBV11-2 and TRBJ2-7 gives the whole variable domain EAGVAQSPRYKIIEKRQSVAFWCNPISGHATLYWYQQILGQGPKLLIQFQNNGVVDDSQLPKDRFSAERLKGVDSTLKIQPAKLEDSAVYLCASSLESANQYEQYFGPGTRLTVT.

The CDR3 sequence is CASSLGDRNQPQHF. The CDR3 coding sequence is TGCGCCAGCAGCTTGGGGGACAGGAATCAGCCCCAGCATTTT. The V and J genes are TRBV5-1 and TRBJ1-5; TRBD1 matches 8 bases. CDR1 and CDR2 from the germline V gene are SGHRS and YFSETQ. V was pared by 0 bases and J by 4 bases, with 0 bases of the junction left unmatched. The CDR3 consists of 14 residues.

The rearrangement joins TRBV10-3 to TRBJ1-1; D uncertain. The ends were cut back, 3 bases at V and 6 bases at J, with 14 bases in the middle. The germline CDR1 and CDR2 sequences are ENHRY and SYGVKD. The CDR3 has 14 residues. The CDR3: CAISDPTSEPEAFF. The CDR3, as DNA: TGTGCCATCAGTGACCCGACTAGCGAGCCTGAAGCTTTCTTT.

The rearrangement uses TRBV6-5 and TRBJ1-4; D gene unclear. CDR1 is MNHEY, CDR2 SVGAGI, per germline. V lost 10 bases to trimming and J lost 0 bases, with 12 bases between them. This CDR3 contains 14 residues. This CDR3 is CATAVSATNEKLFF. The CDR3 DNA follows: TGTGCCACCGCTGTGAGTGCAACTAATGAAAAACTGTTTTTT.

The chain recombines TRBV30 with TRBJ1-1; D remains ambiguous. This CDR3 has 15 amino acids. Germline V gene data show CDR1 as GTSNPN and CDR2 as SVGIG (reference sequence). The ends were cut back, 2 bases at V and 6 bases at J, with 19 bases in the middle. The CDR3 here is CAWSPTGEQRAEAFF. In DNA, the CDR3 is TGTGCCTGGAGTCCCACTGGTGAGCAGAGGGCTGAAGCTTTCTTT.

This clone was counted a few times. The chain uses TRBV4-1 and TRBJ2-3, with 14 bases that match TRBD2. V lost 1 base and J lost 3; bases outside the gene matches: 6. CDR1 and CDR2 from the germline V gene are MGHRA and YSYEKL. There are 18 residues in the CDR3. CDR3 sequence reads: CASSQGLAGGPRTDTQYF. CDR3 DNA: TGCGCCAGCAGCCAAGGACTAGCGGGGGGGCCCCGGACAGATACGCAGTATTTT.

The chain carries TRBV5-4 and TRBJ2-5; 7 positions agree with TRBD2. CDR1 is SGHNT, CDR2 YYREEE, per germline (reference sequence). V gave up 3 bases and J gave up 2 bases; unmatched junction bases: 7. The length of the CDR3 is 15 residues. The CDR3 DNA reads TGTGCCAGCAGCTCTATGGGAGGGGTGCAAGAGACCCAGTACTTC. It yields the protein CASSSMGGVQETQYF.

This sequence joins TRBV19 and TRBJ1-6; a weak D match, TRBD1 (6 bases). The germline V gene has CDR1 LNHDA and CDR2 SQIVND (reference sequence). V lost 5 bases, J lost 1 base, and 9 bases lay in between. The CDR3 sequence is 15 residues long. CDR3 region: CASSAGQSYNSPLHF. CDR3 nucleotides: TGTGCCAGTAGTGCCGGACAGTCCTATAATTCACCCCTCCACTTT.

CDR3 DNA: TGTGCCAGTAGGAAATGGACAGGGGTACATGGCTACACCTTC. This codes for CASRKWTGVHGYTF. J is TRBJ1-2 and V is TRBV27; 9 bases are a match to TRBD1. The V segment lost 9 bases and the J segment 6 bases; nucleotides outside the gene matches: 11. Germline CDR1 and CDR2: MNHEY and SMNVEV (reference sequence). The CDR3 has 14 amino acids.

The V call is TRBV9, the J call TRBJ2-5, with D maybe TRBD1 (6 bases). This CDR3 has 15 residues. Germline V CDR1 and CDR2: SGDLS, YYNGEE. With 3 bases removed from V and 0 bases from J, the gap between germline ends came to 12 bases. CDR3 in amino acids: CASSAGTQYQETQYF. CDR3 nucleotides: TGTGCCAGCAGCGCGGGGACACAGTACCAAGAGACCCAGTACTTC.

This chain links TRBV4-1 with TRBJ1-5, with 7 bases fitting TRBD1. The trim removed 4 bases at V and 3 bases at J, leaving 6 bases unmatched. Germline V gene data show CDR1 as MGHRA and CDR2 as YSYEKL. This CDR3 region has 15 residues. CDR3 amino acids: CASSPDRTFNQPQHF. Here the CDR3 DNA reads TGCGCCAGCAGCCCGGACAGGACTTTCAATCAGCCCCAGCATTTT.

This clone was recorded only once. The CDR3 loop is CASSQLDRARGYTF. Here the CDR3 DNA reads TGTGCCAGCAGCCAGCTAGATAGAGCGCGTGGCTACACCTTC. The rearrangement links TRBV14 to TRBJ1-2; D gene uncertain. Trimming cost V 3 bases and J 7 bases, with 15 bases left between them. The germline CDR1 and CDR2 sequences are SGHDN and FVKESK. The CDR3 extends over 14 amino acids. Full variable domain (rest looked up from reference TRBV14 and TRBJ1-2): EAGVTQFPSHSVIEKGQTVTLRCDPISGHDNLYWYRRVMGKEIKFLLHFVKESKQDESGMPNNRFLAERTGGTYSTLKVQPAELEDSGVYFCASSQLDRARGYTFGSGTRLTVV.

This clone appeared a few times. The chain couples TRBV13 to TRBJ1-2; tentatively, D is TRBD1 (6 bases). The CDR3 is 13 residues long. Per germline, CDR1 PRHDT and CDR2 FYEKMQ (reference sequence). Trimming shortened V by 2 bases and J by 6 bases, and 10 bases separated the two germline ends. The CDR3 sequence is CASSLQGFDGYTF. The CDR3 coding sequence is TGTGCCAGCAGCTTACAGGGGTTCGATGGCTACACCTTC. The whole variable domain, filled in from reference TRBV13 and TRBJ1-2, reads AAGVIQSPRHLIKEKRETATLKCYPIPRHDTVYWYQQGPGQDPQFLISFYEKMQSDKGSIPDRFSAQQFSDYHSELNMSSLELGDSALYFCASSLQGFDGYTFGSGTRLTVV.